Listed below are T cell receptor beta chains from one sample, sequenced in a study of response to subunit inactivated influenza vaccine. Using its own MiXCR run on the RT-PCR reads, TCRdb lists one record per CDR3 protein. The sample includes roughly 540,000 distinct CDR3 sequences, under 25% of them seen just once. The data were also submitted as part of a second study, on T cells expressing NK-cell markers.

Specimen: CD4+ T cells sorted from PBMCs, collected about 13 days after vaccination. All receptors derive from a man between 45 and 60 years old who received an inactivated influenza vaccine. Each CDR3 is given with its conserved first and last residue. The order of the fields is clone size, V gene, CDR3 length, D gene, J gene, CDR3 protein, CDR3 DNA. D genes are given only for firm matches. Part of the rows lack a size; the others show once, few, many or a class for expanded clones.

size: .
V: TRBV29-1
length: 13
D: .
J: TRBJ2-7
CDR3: CSTRVSDAYEQYF
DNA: TGCAGTACAAGAGTGAGCGACGCGTACGAGCAGTACTTC

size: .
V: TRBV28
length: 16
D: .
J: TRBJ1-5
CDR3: CASSSPQGVSNQPQHF
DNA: TGTGCCAGCAGTTCTCCGCAGGGAGTTAGCAATCAGCCCCAGCATTTT

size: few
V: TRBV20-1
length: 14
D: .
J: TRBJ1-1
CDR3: CSASKLTANTEAFF
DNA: TGCAGTGCTAGCAAATTAACAGCAAACACTGAAGCTTTCTTT

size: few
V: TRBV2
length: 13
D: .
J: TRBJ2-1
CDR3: CASRRLSYNEQFF
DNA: TGTGCCAGCAGAAGACTCTCCTACAATGAGCAGTTCTTC

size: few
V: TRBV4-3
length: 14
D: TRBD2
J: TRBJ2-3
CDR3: CASSWTRGSDTQYF
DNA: TGCGCCAGCAGCTGGACTAGGGGCTCAGATACGCAGTATTTT

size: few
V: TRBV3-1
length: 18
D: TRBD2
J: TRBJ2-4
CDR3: CASSQDTPHRAGVNIQYF
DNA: TGTGCCAGCAGCCAAGATACCCCCCACCGAGCGGGGGTAAACATTCAGTACTTC

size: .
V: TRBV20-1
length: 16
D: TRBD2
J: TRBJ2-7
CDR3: CSARDPGGLSSYEQYF
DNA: TGCAGTGCTAGAGATCCGGGGGGGCTATCGTCCTACGAGCAGTACTTC

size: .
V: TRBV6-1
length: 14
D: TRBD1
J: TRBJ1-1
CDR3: CASNPGQGRPEAFF
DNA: TGTGCCAGCAACCCCGGACAGGGGCGCCCTGAAGCTTTCTTT

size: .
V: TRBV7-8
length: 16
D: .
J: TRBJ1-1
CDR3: CASSPRRAQMNTEAFF
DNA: TGTGCCAGCAGCCCGAGAAGGGCGCAAATGAACACTGAAGCTTTCTTT

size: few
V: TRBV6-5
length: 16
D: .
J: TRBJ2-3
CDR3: CASSYSASALTDTQYF
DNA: TGTGCCAGCAGTTACTCCGCTAGCGCATTAACAGATACGCAGTATTTT

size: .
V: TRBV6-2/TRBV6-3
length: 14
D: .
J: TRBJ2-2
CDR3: CATRPGGSVGELFF
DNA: TGTGCCACCCGCCCGGGGGGCTCGGTCGGGGAGCTGTTTTTC

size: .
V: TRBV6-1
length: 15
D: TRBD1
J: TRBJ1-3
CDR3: CASSLMTGSGNTIYF
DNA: TGTGCCAGCAGCCTGATGACAGGGTCTGGAAACACCATATATTTT

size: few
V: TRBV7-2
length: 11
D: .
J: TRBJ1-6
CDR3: CASSLFSTLHF
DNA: TGTGCCAGCAGCCTTTTCTCAACCCTCCACTTT

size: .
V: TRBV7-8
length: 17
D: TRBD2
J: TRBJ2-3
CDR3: CASSFQNPSGAAYTQYF
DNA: TGTGCCAGCAGCTTCCAAAACCCTAGCGGCGCAGCGTATACGCAGTATTTT

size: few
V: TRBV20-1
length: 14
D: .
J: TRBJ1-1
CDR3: CSARTAGVNTEAFF
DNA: TGCAGTGCTAGAACGGCAGGGGTGAACACTGAAGCTTTCTTT

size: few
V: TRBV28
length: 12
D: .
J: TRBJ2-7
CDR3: CASRADRGEQYF
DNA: TGTGCCAGCCGGGCGGACCGGGGGGAGCAGTACTTC

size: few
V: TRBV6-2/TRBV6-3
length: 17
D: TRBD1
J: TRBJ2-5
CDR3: CASSYLIPGQAGKTQYF
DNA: TGTGCCAGCAGTTATCTAATCCCCGGACAGGCAGGGAAGACCCAGTACTTC

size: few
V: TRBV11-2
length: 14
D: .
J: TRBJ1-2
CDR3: CASSLDSALRGYTF
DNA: TGTGCCAGCAGCTTAGATAGTGCCCTCAGGGGCTACACCTTC

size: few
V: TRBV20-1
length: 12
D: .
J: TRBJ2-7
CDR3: CSARGSYYEQYF
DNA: TGCAGTGCTAGGGGCAGTTACTACGAGCAGTACTTC

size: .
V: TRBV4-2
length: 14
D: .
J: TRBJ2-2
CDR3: CASSQDLDPGELFF
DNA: TGTGCCAGCAGCCAAGATTTGGACCCCGGGGAGCTGTTTTTT

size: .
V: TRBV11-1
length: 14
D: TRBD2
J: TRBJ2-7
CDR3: CASSPPGGPYEQYF
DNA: TGTGCCAGCAGCCCTCCGGGAGGGCCATACGAGCAGTACTTC

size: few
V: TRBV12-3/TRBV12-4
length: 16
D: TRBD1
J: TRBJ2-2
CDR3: CASSLPGQGFTGELFF
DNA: TGTGCCAGCAGTTTACCGGGACAGGGATTCACCGGGGAGCTGTTTTTT

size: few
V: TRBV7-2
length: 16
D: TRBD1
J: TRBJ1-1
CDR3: CASSSRQGGVRTEAFF
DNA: TGTGCCAGCAGTTCGCGACAGGGAGGCGTTCGAACTGAAGCTTTCTTT

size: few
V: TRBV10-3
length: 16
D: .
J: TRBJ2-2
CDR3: CAISERGTLNTGELFF
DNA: TGTGCCATCAGTGAACGGGGCACTCTGAACACCGGGGAGCTGTTTTTT

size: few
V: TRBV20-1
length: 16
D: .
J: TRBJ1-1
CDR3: CSATPRERRLGTEAFF
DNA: TGCAGTGCCACCCCGCGGGAACGCCGACTTGGCACTGAAGCTTTCTTT

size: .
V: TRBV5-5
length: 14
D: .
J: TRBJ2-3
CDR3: CASRAGQLTDTQYF
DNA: TGTGCCAGCAGGGCGGGACAACTCACAGATACGCAGTATTTT

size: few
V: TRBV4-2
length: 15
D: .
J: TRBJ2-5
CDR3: CASSQTLASQETQYF
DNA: TGTGCCAGCAGCCAAACACTAGCTTCCCAAGAGACCCAGTACTTC

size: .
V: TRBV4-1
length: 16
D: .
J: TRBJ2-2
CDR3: CASSQVVGRGTGELFF
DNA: TGCGCCAGCAGCCAAGTGGTAGGGCGGGGCACCGGGGAGCTGTTTTTT